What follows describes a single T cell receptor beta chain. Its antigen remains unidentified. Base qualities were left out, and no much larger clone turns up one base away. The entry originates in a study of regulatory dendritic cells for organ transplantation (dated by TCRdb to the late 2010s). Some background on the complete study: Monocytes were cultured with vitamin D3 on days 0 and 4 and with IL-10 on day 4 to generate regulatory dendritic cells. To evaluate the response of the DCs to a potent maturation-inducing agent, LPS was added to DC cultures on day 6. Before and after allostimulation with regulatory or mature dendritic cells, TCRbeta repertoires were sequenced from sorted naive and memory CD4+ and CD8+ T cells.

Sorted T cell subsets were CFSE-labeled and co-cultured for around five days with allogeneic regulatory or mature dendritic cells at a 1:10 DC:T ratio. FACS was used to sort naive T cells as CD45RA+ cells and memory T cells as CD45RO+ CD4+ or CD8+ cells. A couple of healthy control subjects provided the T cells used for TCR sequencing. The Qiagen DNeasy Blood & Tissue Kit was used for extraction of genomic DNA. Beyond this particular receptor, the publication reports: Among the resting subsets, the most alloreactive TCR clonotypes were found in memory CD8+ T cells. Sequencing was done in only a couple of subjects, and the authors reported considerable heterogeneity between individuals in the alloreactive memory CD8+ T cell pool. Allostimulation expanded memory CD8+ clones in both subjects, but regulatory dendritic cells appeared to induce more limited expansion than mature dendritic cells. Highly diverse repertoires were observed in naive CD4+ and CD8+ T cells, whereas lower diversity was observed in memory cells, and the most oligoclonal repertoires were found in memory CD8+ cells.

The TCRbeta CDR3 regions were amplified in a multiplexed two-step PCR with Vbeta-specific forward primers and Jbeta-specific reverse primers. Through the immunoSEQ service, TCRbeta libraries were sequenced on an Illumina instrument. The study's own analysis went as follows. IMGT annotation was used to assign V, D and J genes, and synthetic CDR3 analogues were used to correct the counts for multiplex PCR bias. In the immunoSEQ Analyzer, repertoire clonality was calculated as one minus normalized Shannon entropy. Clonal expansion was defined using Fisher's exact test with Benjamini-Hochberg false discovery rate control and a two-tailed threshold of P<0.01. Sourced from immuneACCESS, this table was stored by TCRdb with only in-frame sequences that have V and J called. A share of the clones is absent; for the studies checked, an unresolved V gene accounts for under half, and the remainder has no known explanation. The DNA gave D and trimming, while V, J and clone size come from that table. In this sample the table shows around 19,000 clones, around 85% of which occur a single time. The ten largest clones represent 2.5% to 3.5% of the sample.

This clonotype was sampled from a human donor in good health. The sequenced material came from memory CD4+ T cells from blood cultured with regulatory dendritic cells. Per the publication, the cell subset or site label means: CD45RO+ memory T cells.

The DNA sequence reads TGCGCCAGCAGCCAAGATCTTCCGGGAGCTGGGGCCAACGTCCTGACTTTC. This is translated as CASSQDLPGAGANVLTF. The rearrangement combines TRBV4-3 with TRBJ2-6; 6 matching bases give a weak D call of TRBD2. The CDR3 starts with the cysteine, ends with the phenylalanine, and has 17 residues. The sequence is cut down to CDR3 DNA, 51 bases in frame from base 1. The germline V gene supplies CDR1 LGHNA and CDR2 YSLEER. Relative to germline, V is 0 bases shorter and J is 2 bases shorter, with 11 bases between their ends.